These 12 T cell receptor beta chains share one sample of origin, sequenced in a study of T cell responses to AZD1222 COVID-19 vaccine. Libraries were prepared by immunoSEQ multiplex PCR; TCRdb keeps only in-frame clonotypes and omits some of them. The data show approximately 110,000 clones, approximately 85% seen once. Sequenced here: peripheral blood, sampled on day 0 of AZD1222 vaccination. Source of these receptors: an adult in good health.

V gene TRBV5-4 combines with J gene TRBJ1-1, with 9 bases lining up with TRBD1. V dropped 2 bases and J dropped 5; count of bases not matched to a gene: 7. The CDR3 sequence is 15 residues long. Germline values: CDR1 SGHNT, CDR2 YYREEE (reference sequence). CDR3 bases: TGTGCCAGCAGCTTCCCCGGGACAGGGTTTACTGAAGCTTTCTTT. It specifies CASSFPGTGFTEAFF.

This clone showed up just a few times. V is TRBV19 and J is TRBJ1-1; D unresolved. From germline, CDR1 is LNHDA and CDR2 SQIVND (reference sequence). This CDR3 has 15 amino acids. V was trimmed by 9 bases and J by 3 bases, leaving 20 bases between them. The CDR3 DNA reads TGTGCCAGCATCGCGGTGGAAGGGTGGTACACTGAAGCTTTCTTT. It is translated as CASIAVEGWYTEAFF.

This clone was observed once. The chain carries TRBV28 and TRBJ1-2, with D hard to call. This CDR3 comprises 12 residues. Germline CDR1 and CDR2: MDHEN and SYDVKM. V lost 5 bases to trimming and J lost 7 bases, with 11 bases between them. The CDR3 is CASSTIMFGYTF. The CDR3 nucleotides are TGTGCCAGCAGTACGATTATGTTTGGCTACACCTTC.

The rearrangement links TRBV5-6 to TRBJ2-4; TRBD2 matches at 9 bases. V shed 1 base and J 8 bases; nucleotides not matched to a gene: 7. CDR3 size: 15 residues. The V gene's germline CDR1 is SGHDT and CDR2 YYEEEE. Here the CDR3 reads CASSLSLAGLDIQYF. Written as DNA, the CDR3 is TGTGCCAGCAGCTTGTCTCTAGCGGGGTTGGACATTCAGTACTTC.

The chain joins TRBV5-1 to TRBJ2-7; D gene uncertain. The V gene's germline CDR1 is SGHRS and CDR2 YFSETQ. The CDR3 spans 15 residues. V was pared by 2 bases and J by 2 bases, with 14 bases between. The CDR3 DNA follows: TGCGCCAGCAGCTTAGGTCGTGGGGATACCTACGAGCAGTACTTC. Amino acids: CASSLGRGDTYEQYF. The full variable domain, in which reference TRBV5-1 and TRBJ2-7 provide the parts outside the CDR3, is KAGVTQTPRYLIKTRGQQVTLSCSPISGHRSVSWYQQTPGQGLQFLFEYFSETQRNKGNFPGRFSGRQFSNSRSEMNVSTLELGDSALYLCASSLGRGDTYEQYFGPGTRLTVT.

V gene TRBV7-9 combines with J gene TRBJ1-2; a weak D match, TRBD1 (5 bases). The germline V gene has CDR1 SEHNR and CDR2 FQNEAQ (reference sequence). Trimming removed 1 base at V and 4 bases at J, with 16 bases between. This CDR3 spans 16 amino acids. CDR3 sequence reads: CASSLGGLEASYGYTF. The CDR3 bases are TGTGCCAGCAGCTTAGGGGGCCTAGAAGCGTCCTATGGCTACACCTTC. Variable domain in full (rest from reference TRBV7-9 and TRBJ1-2): DTGVSQNPRHKITKRGQNVTFRCDPISEHNRLYWYRQTLGQGPEFLTYFQNEAQLEKSRLLSDRFSAERPKGSFSTLEIQRTEQGDSAMYLCASSLGGLEASYGYTFGSGTRLTVV.

This rearrangement joins TRBV5-8 to TRBJ1-4; D gene ambiguous. Germline V lookup: CDR1 SGHTS, CDR2 YDEGEE. The germline V and J ends were trimmed by 1 base and 8 bases, with 15 bases remaining between them. CDR3 length: 15 amino acids. CDR3 coding DNA: TGTGCCAGCAGCTTGTTGCACTCATTCGGCGAAAAACTGTTTTTT. It specifies CASSLLHSFGEKLFF.

The chain carries TRBV7-9 and TRBJ2-1, with a possible D match to TRBD2 (7 bases). Trimming stripped 6 bases from V and 8 bases from J, with 14 bases between. Germline V lookup: CDR1 SEHNR, CDR2 FQNEAQ (reference sequence). CDR3 length equals 13 residues. The DNA for the CDR3 is TGTGCCAGCAGAACGGACGGGGGGCATGAGCAGTTCTTC. Translated, it gives CASRTDGGHEQFF.

The chain carries TRBV7-9 and TRBJ2-6; D is perhaps TRBD1 or TRBD2 (6 bases each). This CDR3 is built from 15 residues. V was pared by 7 bases and J by 2 bases, with 12 bases between. The germline V gene has CDR1 SEHNR and CDR2 FQNEAQ (reference sequence). The CDR3 DNA follows: TGTGCCAGCACCAAGGGGGGTCCTGGGGCCAACGTCCTGACTTTC. Protein product: CASTKGGPGANVLTF. The full variable domain, in which reference TRBV7-9 and TRBJ2-6 provide the parts outside the CDR3, is DTGVSQNPRHKITKRGQNVTFRCDPISEHNRLYWYRQTLGQGPEFLTYFQNEAQLEKSRLLSDRFSAERPKGSFSTLEIQRTEQGDSAMYLCASTKGGPGANVLTFGAGSRLTVL.

The chain links TRBV2 to TRBJ1-4; D is ambiguous. V lost 0 bases and J 8 bases, leaving 16 bases between the germline ends. CDR1 is SNHLY and CDR2 is FYNNEI in the germline V gene. The length of the CDR3 is 16 residues. CDR3 sequence reads: CASSEARGGLWEKLFF. DNA for the CDR3: TGTGCCAGCAGTGAAGCCCGCGGAGGCCTCTGGGAAAAACTGTTTTTT.

About this clone itself: At the DNA level, this CDR3 is encoded by other sequences in the same sample as well. The chain links TRBV24-1 to TRBJ2-7; TRBD2 is a possible D gene (6 bases). The CDR3 sequence is 13 residues long. Germline loops: CDR1 KGHDR, CDR2 SFDVKD. The V end lost 5 bases, the J end lost 2 bases, and 9 bases lay between the germline ends. The CDR3 bases are TGTGCCACCAGTGGGAGGGGAACCTACGAGCAGTACTTC. Protein sequence: CATSGRGTYEQYF.

V and J are TRBV5-6 and TRBJ1-1; weak D call: TRBD1 (5 bases). The CDR3 has 19 amino acids. Germline CDR1 and CDR2: SGHDT and YYEEEE. V dropped 1 base and J dropped 4 bases, with 26 bases sitting between them. The CDR3 region has the DNA TGTGCCAGCAGCTTGAGAGCGTCGGGGGGAGGGTTCATAAGCACTGAAGCTTTCTTT. It yields the protein CASSLRASGGGFISTEAFF.